The subject of this entry is one T cell receptor (beta chain). The data belong to a study of shared T cell receptors in the human thymus. The CDR3 has 15 residues. The V gene end was trimmed by 1 base and the J gene end by 7 bases; junction bases not matched to a gene: 9. CDR1 and CDR2 (germline): SGHRS, YFSETQ. This table comes from immunoSEQ multiplex PCR, and its TCRdb copy is limited to in-frame clones, with some not included. The repertoire holds roughly 660,000 clones, with 70% to 90% as singletons. Separately, the same data were catalogued under a study of human thymus T cells. That source notes: Thymus was obtained from resections taken during corrective heart surgery. Among thymic and blood repertoires, usage of V and J genes appeared biased. Unrelated people showed highly overlapping thymic repertoires, related research reported.

The chain combines TRBV5-1 with TRBJ1-2; 8 positions agree with TRBD1. Sequenced sample: thymocytes. The sequence came from a boy under two years old with a congenital heart defect. The CDR3 here is CASSLSRQGQSGYTF. CDR3 DNA: TGCGCCAGCAGCTTGAGTCGACAGGGGCAAAGTGGCTACACCTTC.